Detailed here is one T cell receptor (beta chain). Its specificity is not known. The sample comes from a study of T cell responses to AZD1222 COVID-19 vaccine. Study-level findings and limits: Close to half of all spike-specific TCRs reportedly target regions of the variants that are unmutated. Just six people given AZD1222 tested seropositive at baseline. After two AZD1222 doses, spike-specific TCR breadth and depth rose versus day 0. Donors were largely white British and mainly female; clonal diversity was possibly underestimated.

The repertoire was sequenced with immunoSEQ multiplex PCR; TCRdb's copy has only in-frame clones and lacks some. The sample carries approximately 140,000 clones, 75% to 95% recorded once. Germline V gives CDR1 SGHAT, CDR2 FQNNGV. With 6 bases removed from V and 2 bases from J, the gap between germline ends came to 13 bases. This CDR3 is 14 amino acids long. The TCR sequence derives from an adult who received the AZD1222 COVID-19 vaccine. The sequencing used peripheral blood, collected 28 days after the second AZD1222 dose. The V gene is TRBV11-2, the J gene TRBJ1-1, with D maybe TRBD1 (6 bases). The chain's CDR3 is CASSSLGQNTEAFF. The CDR3 DNA follows: TGTGCCAGCAGTTCCTTGGGACAAAACACTGAAGCTTTCTTT.